This TCR beta chain was sequenced in a study of blood T cell repertoires in COVID-19. Germline V gives CDR1 MNHNY, CDR2 SVGAGI (reference sequence). The CDR3 sequence is 13 residues long. J gave up 4 bases and V 6 bases, and 3 bases lay outside the gene matches. Sequenced by immunoSEQ multiplex PCR; TCRdb stores in-frame clones only, minus some. The data show approximately 280,000 clones, with 90% seen just once and more than 6% held by the top ten. The sequence came from a woman aged 25 to 45 with COVID-19, enrolled during active disease. Sequenced sample: peripheral blood. The genes are TRBV6-6 and TRBJ1-2, with 9 bases that match TRBD1. Here the CDR3 reads CASREQGAYGYTF. Here the CDR3 DNA reads TGTGCCAGCAGAGAACAGGGGGCCTATGGCTACACCTTC.